The sample holds many counts of the clone carrying this T cell receptor beta chain. The data were obtained in a study of early T cells in non-severe SARS-CoV-2 infection. On the study more broadly: Chains were unpaired, as sequencing was done on bulk RNA from unsorted whole blood.

As part of library construction, unique molecular identifiers were attached to individual cDNA molecules. TCRdb recomputed calls from the 5' RACE reads with MiXCR, one row per CDR3 protein. The sample lists tens of thousands of distinct CDR3 sequences; approximately 10% were seen once. In germline, CDR1 is SNHLY, CDR2 FYNNEI. The V end was cut by 6 bases, the J end by 0 bases, with 14 bases between. The CDR3 is 16 residues long. The specimen comprised whole blood, sampled at baseline. This receptor was taken from an adult who was a healthcare worker with PCR-confirmed SARS-CoV-2 infection or an uninfected control (not recorded which). This chain links TRBV2 with TRBJ1-4; possibly TRBD1 for D (5 bases). Here the CDR3 DNA reads TGTGCCAGCAGGACGCCAGGGTTTGCAACTAATGAAAAACTGTTTTTT. Translating gives CASRTPGFATNEKLFF.